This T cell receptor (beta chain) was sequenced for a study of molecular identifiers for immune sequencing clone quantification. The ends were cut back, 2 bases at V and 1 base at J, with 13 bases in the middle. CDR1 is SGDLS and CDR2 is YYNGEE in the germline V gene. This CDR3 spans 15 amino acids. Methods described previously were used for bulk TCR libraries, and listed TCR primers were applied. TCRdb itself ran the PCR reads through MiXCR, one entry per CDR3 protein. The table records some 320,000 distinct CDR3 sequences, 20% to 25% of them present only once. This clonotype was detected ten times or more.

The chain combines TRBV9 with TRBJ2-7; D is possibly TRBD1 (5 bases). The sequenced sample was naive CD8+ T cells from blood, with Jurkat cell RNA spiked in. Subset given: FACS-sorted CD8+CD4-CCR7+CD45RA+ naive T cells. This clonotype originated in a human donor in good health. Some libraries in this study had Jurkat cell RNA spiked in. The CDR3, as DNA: TGTGCCAGCAGCGTTACAGGCGCAAGTTCCTACGAGCAGTACTTC. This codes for CASSVTGASSYEQYF.